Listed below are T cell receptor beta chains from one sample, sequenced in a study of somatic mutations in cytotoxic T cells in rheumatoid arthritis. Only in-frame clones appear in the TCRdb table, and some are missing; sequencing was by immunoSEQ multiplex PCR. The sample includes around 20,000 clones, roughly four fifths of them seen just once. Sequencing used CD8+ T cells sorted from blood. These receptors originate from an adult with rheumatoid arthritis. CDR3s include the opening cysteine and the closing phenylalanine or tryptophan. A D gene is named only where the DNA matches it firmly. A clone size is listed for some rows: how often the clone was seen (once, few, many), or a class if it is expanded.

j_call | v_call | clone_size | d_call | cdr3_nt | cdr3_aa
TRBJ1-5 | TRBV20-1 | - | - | TGCAGTGCTAGAGGGGATCAGCCCCAGCATTTT | CSARGDQPQHF
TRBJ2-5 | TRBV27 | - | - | TGTGCCAGCAGTTTGACTAACCGCCAAGAGACCCAGTACTTC | CASSLTNRQETQYF
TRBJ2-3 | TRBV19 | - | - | TGTGCCAGTTCGCGGGGGCCCAGCACAGATACGCAGTATTTT | CASSRGPSTDTQYF
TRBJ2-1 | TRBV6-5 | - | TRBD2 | TGTGCCAGCAGTTACTCGAGTCTAGCGGGGGGCAATGAGCAGTTCTTC | CASSYSSLAGGNEQFF
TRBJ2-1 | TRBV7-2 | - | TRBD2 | TGTGCCAGCAGCTTACTCGGCGGGAGGGCCGATGAGCAGTTCTTC | CASSLLGGRADEQFF
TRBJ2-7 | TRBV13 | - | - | TGTGCCAGCAGCTTAGGGGTTTACGAGCAGTACTTC | CASSLGVYEQYF
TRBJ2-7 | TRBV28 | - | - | TGTGCCAGCAGTTTAGACCTCACAGGCGGAAACGGGAGTCGGTCCTACGAGCAGTACTTC | CASSLDLTGGNGSRSYEQYF
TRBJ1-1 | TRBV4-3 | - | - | TGCGCCAGCAGCCAAGATAAGACTTGGGGTGCAGTGGCTCTCTTT | CASSQDKTWGAVALF
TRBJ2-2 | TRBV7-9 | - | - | TGTGCCAGCAGCTTAGCGGAACGGCTGTTTTTT | CASSLAERLFF
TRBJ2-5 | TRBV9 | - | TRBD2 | TGTGCCAGCAGCGTAGAAGCGGGGGCGAAAGAGACCCAGTACTTC | CASSVEAGAKETQYF
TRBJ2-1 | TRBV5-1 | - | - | TGCGCCAGCTCAGGGAGCAATGAGCAGTTCTTC | CASSGSNEQFF
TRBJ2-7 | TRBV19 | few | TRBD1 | TGTGCCAGTGGGGACAGGGGGTCTTGGGAGCAGTACTTC | CASGDRGSWEQYF
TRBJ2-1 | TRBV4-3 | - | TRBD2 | TGCGCCAGCAGCCATACTAGCGGTTATGAGCAGTTCTTC | CASSHTSGYEQFF
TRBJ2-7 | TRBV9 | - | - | TGTGCCAGCAGCGTAGCTACGGAATACGAGCAGTACTTC | CASSVATEYEQYF
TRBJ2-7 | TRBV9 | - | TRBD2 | TGTGCCAGCAGCCTTGGAAGTAGCGGGGGGGCTTACGAGCAGTACTTC | CASSLGSSGGAYEQYF
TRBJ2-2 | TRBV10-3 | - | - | TGTGCCATTAAGGGATCCCTCACCGGGGAGCTGTTTTTT | CAIKGSLTGELFF
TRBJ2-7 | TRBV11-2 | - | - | TGTGCCAGCAGCTTAGATGTGGGGATATCCGAGCAGTACTTC | CASSLDVGISEQYF
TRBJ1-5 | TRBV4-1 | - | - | TGCGCCAGCAGCCAAGTCCAGTCAGGGAGTCAGCCCCAGCATTTT | CASSQVQSGSQPQHF
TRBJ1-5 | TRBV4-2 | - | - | TGTGCCAGCAGCCAAGCCGAGTATAGCAATCAGCCCCAGCATTTT | CASSQAEYSNQPQHF
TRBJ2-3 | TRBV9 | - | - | TGTGCCAGCAGCTTCGGCTCCCCTCCGGCCACAGATACGCAGTATTTT | CASSFGSPPATDTQYF
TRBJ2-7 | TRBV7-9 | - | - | TGTGCCAGCAGCTTAGGTGGTGGTGACCTCCTCGAGCAGTACTTC | CASSLGGGDLLEQYF
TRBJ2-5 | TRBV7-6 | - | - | TGTGCCAGCAGCGGGCCGGGTTCGGAGACCCAGTACTTC | CASSGPGSETQYF
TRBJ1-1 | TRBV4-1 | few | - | TGCGCCAGCAGCCAAGATTTGCGCACTGAAGCTTTCTTT | CASSQDLRTEAFF
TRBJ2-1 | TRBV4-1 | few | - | TGCGCCAGCAGCCCTCCCGGGGAGCAGTTCTTC | CASSPPGEQFF
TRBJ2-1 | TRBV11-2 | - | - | TGTGCCAGCAGGCTGGGCTCCAGCTCCTACAATGAGCAGTTCTTC | CASRLGSSSYNEQFF
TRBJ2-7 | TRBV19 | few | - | TGTGCCACTAGGGTGGCGGGCAGCTCCTACGAGCAGTACTTC | CATRVAGSSYEQYF
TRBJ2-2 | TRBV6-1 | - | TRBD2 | TGTGCCAGCAGTGAAAAGGGGCTAGCGGGAATTCCCGGGGAGCTGTTTTTT | CASSEKGLAGIPGELFF
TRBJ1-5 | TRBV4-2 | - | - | TGTGCCAGCAGCCAAGATCGGGCTAGCAATCAGCCCCAGCATTTT | CASSQDRASNQPQHF